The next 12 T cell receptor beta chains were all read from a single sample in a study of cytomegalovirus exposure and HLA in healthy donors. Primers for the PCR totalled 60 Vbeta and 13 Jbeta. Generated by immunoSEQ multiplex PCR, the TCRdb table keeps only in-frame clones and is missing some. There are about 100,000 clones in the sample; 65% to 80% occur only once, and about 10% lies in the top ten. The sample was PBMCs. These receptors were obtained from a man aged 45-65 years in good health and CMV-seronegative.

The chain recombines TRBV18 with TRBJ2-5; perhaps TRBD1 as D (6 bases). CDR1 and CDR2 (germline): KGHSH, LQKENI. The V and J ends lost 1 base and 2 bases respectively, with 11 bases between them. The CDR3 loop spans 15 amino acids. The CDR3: CASSPLGQQQETQYF. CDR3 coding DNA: TGTGCCAGCTCACCACTTGGACAGCAACAAGAGACCCAGTACTTC.

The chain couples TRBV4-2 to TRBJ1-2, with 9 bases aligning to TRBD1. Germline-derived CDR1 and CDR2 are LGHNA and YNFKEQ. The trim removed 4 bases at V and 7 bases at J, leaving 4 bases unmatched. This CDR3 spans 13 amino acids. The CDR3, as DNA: TGTGCCAGCAGCCTACAGGGGGCAGGTGGCTACACCTTC. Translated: CASSLQGAGGYTF.

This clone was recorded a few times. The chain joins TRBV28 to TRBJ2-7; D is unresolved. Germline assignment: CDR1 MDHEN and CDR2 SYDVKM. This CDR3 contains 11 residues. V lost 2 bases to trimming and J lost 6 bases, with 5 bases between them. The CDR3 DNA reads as TGTGCCAGCAGTTTAACGCGCGAGCAGTACTTC. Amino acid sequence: CASSLTREQYF.

In DNA, the CDR3 is TGTGCCAGCAGCTTGGGCAGGGGGCGATCCTATTTCTACAATGAGCAGTTCTTC. Protein: CASSLGRGRSYFYNEQFF. V usage is TRBV7-9 and J usage is TRBJ2-1; 8 bases fit TRBD1. Germline V gene data show CDR1 as SEHNR and CDR2 as FQNEAQ (reference sequence). The ends lost 3 bases at V and 3 bases at J; junction bases unmatched: 13. The CDR3 has 18 amino acids.

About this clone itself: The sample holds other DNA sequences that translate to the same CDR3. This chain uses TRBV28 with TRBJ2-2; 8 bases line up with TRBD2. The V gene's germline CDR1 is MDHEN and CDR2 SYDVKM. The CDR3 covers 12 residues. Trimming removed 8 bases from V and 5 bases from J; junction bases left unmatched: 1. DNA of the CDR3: TGTGCCAGCCGGGGGGGAACCGGGGAGCTGTTTTTT. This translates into CASRGGTGELFF. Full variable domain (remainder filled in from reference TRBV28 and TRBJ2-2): DVKVTQSSRYLVKRTGEKVFLECVQDMDHENMFWYRQDPGLGLRLIYFSYDVKMKEKGDIPEGYSVSREKKERFSLILESASTNQTSMYLCASRGGTGELFFGEGSRLTVL.

This chain's CDR3 is CAFGRAYEQYF. Here the CDR3 DNA reads TGTGCCTTTGGCAGGGCCTACGAGCAGTACTTC. The chain employs TRBV30 and TRBJ2-7; tentatively, D is TRBD1 (5 bases). The CDR3 contains 11 residues. The V and J ends lost 7 bases and 2 bases respectively, with 9 bases between them. Germline-derived CDR1 and CDR2 are GTSNPN and SVGIG (reference sequence).

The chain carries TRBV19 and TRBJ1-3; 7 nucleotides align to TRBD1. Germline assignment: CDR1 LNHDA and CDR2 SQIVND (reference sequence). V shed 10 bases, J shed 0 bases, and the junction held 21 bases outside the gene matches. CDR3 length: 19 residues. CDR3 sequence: CATLPRTGQPKSSGNTIYF. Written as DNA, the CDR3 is TGTGCCACCCTACCAAGGACGGGACAGCCCAAGAGCTCTGGAAACACCATATATTTT.

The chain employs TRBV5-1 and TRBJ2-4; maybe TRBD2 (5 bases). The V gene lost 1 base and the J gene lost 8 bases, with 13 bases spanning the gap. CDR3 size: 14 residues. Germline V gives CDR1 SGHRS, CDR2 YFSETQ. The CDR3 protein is CASSLRETQDIQYF. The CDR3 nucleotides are TGCGCCAGCAGCTTGAGGGAGACCCAGGACATTCAGTACTTC.

The CDR3 DNA follows: TGTGCCTGGAGTGCTCTAGCGGGAGTATCCTACAATGAGCAGTTCTTC. Translating it yields CAWSALAGVSYNEQFF. The rearrangement joins TRBV30 to TRBJ2-1; TRBD2 matches at 10 bases. Germline loops: CDR1 GTSNPN, CDR2 SVGIG (reference sequence). The CDR3 consists of 16 residues. The ends lost 1 base at V and 1 base at J; junction bases unmatched: 4.

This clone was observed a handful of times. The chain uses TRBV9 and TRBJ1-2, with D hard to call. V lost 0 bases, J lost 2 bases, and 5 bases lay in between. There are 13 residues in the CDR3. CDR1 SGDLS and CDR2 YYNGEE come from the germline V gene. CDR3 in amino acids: CASSVVENYGYTF. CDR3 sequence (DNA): TGTGCCAGCAGCGTAGTAGAGAACTATGGCTACACCTTC.

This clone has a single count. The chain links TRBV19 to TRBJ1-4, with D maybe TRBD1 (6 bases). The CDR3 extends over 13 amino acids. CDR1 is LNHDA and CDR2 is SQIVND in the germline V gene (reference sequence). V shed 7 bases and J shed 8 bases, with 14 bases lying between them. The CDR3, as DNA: TGTGCCAGTATGGGTGGGGGCGCGGAAAAACTGTTTTTT. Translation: CASMGGGAEKLFF.

The CDR3 nucleotides read TGTGCCAGCAGTCAGGGGGTCACTAATGAAAAACTGTTTTTT. Its protein is CASSQGVTNEKLFF. J is TRBJ1-4 and V is TRBV6-1; TRBD1 matches at 7 bases. Trimming took 5 bases from V and 2 from J; bases not matched to a gene: 2. The CDR3 totals 14 residues. The germline gives CDR1 MNHNS, CDR2 SASEGT.